The subject of this entry is one TCR beta chain. The source of the sample is a study of blood T cells in healthy people across ages. With a J-beta primer mix and a sample-barcoded 5' primer, a second PCR ran about 6 to 11 cycles. TCRdb itself ran the 5' RACE reads through MiXCR, one entry per CDR3 protein. The sample contains around 1,000,000 distinct CDR3 sequences, 25% of which appear only once. J lost 4 bases, V lost 7 bases, and 12 bases had no gene match. The germline V gene has CDR1 SQVTM and CDR2 ANQGSEA. This CDR3 comprises 14 residues. This sample was shared with a second study, whose subject was T cells of mothers and their children.

Source material: blood. The chain joins TRBV29-1 to TRBJ1-1; 7 bases map to TRBD1. This TCR was recovered from a girl aged 2-15 years in good health. The CDR3 spells CSGREGAWVTEAFF. CDR3 coding DNA: TGCAGCGGGCGTGAGGGGGCCTGGGTCACTGAAGCTTTCTTT.